Described below is a single T cell receptor beta chain sequence and its context. The antigen is undetermined. With 60 Vbeta and 13 Jbeta primers, the PCR was carried out. The authors' processing: An analysis that came later counted roughly 87 million unique TCR beta chains, roughly 11 million shared. Only in-frame clones appear in the TCRdb table, and some are missing; sequencing was by immunoSEQ multiplex PCR. V and J calls and clone size come straight from that table; D and trimming were deduced from the DNA. The sample has 150,000 or so clones, about four fifths seen once; the top ten hold 0.75% to 0.9%. Trimming removed 5 bases from V and 7 bases from J; junction bases left unmatched: 17. Germline CDR1 is SGHVS and CDR2 is FNYEAQ. The CDR3 is 19 amino acids. This sample is part of a study of cytomegalovirus exposure and HLA in healthy donors. Study information: Drawn from HLA-typed donors, some 80 million unique TCRs were held in an early data release. Whole-study findings and limits: Most TCRs appeared rarely, but some public TCRs recurred in many donors. Confirmation was obtained in vitro that a few CMV-associated chains are specific for CMV antigens.

Sample: PBMCs. This receptor was identified in a woman aged 18-29 years in good health and CMV-seronegative. V usage is TRBV7-6 and J usage is TRBJ2-1; TRBD2 matches at 13 bases. Written as DNA, the CDR3 is TGTGCCAGCAGCCCTAGGGGATTAGGACTAGCGGGAGATAGGAATGAGCAGTTCTTC. Protein: CASSPRGLGLAGDRNEQFF.